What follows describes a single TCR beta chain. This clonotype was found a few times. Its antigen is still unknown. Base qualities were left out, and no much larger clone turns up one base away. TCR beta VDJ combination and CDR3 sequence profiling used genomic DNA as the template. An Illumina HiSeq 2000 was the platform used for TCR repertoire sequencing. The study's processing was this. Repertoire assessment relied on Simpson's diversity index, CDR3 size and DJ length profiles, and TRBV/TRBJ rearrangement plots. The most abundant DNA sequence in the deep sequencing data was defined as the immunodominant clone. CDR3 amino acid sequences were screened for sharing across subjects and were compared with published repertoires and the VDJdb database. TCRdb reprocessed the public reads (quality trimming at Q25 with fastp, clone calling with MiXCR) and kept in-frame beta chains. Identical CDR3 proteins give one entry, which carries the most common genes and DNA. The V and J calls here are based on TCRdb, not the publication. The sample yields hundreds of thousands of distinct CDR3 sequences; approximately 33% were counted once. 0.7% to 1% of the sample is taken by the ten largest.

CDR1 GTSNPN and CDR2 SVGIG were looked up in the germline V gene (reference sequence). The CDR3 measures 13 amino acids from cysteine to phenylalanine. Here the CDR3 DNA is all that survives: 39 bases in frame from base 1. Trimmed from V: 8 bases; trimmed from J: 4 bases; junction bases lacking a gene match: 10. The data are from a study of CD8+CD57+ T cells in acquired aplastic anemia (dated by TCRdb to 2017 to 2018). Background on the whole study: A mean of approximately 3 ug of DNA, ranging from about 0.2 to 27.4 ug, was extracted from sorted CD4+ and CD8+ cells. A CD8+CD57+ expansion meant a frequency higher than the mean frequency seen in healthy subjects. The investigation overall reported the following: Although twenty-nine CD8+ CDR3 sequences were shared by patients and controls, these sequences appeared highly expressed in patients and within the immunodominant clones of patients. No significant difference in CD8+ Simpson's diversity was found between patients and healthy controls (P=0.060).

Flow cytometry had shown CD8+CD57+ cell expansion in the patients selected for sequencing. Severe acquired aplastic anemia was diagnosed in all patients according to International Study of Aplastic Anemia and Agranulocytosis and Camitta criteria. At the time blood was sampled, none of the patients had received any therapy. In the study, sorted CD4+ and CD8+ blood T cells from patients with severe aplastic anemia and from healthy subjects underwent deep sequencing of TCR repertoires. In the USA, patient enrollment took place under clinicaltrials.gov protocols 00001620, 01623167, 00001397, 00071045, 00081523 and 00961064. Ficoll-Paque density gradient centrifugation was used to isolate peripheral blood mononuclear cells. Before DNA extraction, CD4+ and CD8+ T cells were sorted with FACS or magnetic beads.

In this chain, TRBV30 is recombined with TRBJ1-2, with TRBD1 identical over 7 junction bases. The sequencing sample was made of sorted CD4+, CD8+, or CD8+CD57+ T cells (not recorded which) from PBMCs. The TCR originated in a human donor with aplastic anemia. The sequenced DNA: TGTGCCCGGGACAGCGAAGACTTCTATGGCTACACCTTC. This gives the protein CARDSEDFYGYTF.